The subject of this entry is one T cell receptor (beta chain). The antigen remains undetermined. The assay was immunoSEQ multiplex PCR, and TCRdb's table has in-frame clones only and misses some. The table lists about 50,000 clones, under 90% of them singletons. Time point meaning: week 5, during vaccination. Vaccine doses each comprised 300 ug of mutant IDH1 20-mer peptide, with topical imiquimod. Those who donated had recent WHO grade 3 or 4 IDH1-mutant, ATRX-lost astrocytomas. The source of the sample is a study of a mutant IDH1 vaccine in newly diagnosed glioma. Specimen: PBMCs, collected from a glioma patient whose treatment included an IDH1 peptide vaccine. The sequence was obtained from a woman aged 45-59 years with glioma.

DNA for the CDR3: TGTGCCTGGAGTGGGGGCTCAGGGGGCCGCAATCAGCCCCAGCATTTT. Protein product: CAWSGGSGGRNQPQHF. This chain connects TRBV30 to TRBJ1-5; 8 bases are shared with TRBD1. Trimming cost V 1 base and J 2 bases; bases outside gene matches: 7. The CDR3 runs 16 residues. CDR1 and CDR2 (germline): GTSNPN, SVGIG (reference sequence).